Following are 11 T cell receptor beta chains from one sample sequenced in a study of cytomegalovirus exposure and HLA in healthy donors (dated 2017 in TCRdb). The library came from the immunoSEQ multiplex PCR assay. For the multiplex PCR, a mixture combining 60 forward primers for TCR Vbeta segments and 13 reverse primers for TCR Jbeta segments was used. Sourced from immuneACCESS, this table was stored by TCRdb with only in-frame sequences that have V and J called. A share of the clones is absent; for the studies checked, an unresolved V gene accounts for under half, and the remainder has no known explanation. Recorded for this sample are about 200,000 clones; 79% of them occurred a single time. The ten biggest clones cover roughly 1.4% of the sample. Sequenced material: PBMCs. These receptors were obtained from a girl aged 5-17 years in good health and CMV-seropositive.

V usage is TRBV9 and J usage is TRBJ2-3, with D possibly being TRBD2 (7 bases). This CDR3 is 14 amino acids long. Germline loops: CDR1 SGDLS, CDR2 YYNGEE. Trimming pared 0 bases from V and 7 bases from J, leaving 12 bases between. CDR3 coding DNA: TGTGCCAGCAGCGTAGTTGGGGGGGCAAATACGCAGTATTTT. Amino acid sequence: CASSVVGGANTQYF.

This clone was seen once. The V and J genes are TRBV7-2 and TRBJ1-1; maybe TRBD1 (5 bases). The germline V gene has CDR1 SGHTA and CDR2 FQGNSA. The germline V and J ends were trimmed by 2 bases and 1 base, with 8 bases remaining between them. The CDR3 runs 14 residues. CDR3 nucleotides: TGTGCCAGCAGCTTAATGCAGGGGAACACTGAAGCTTTCTTT. Translating gives CASSLMQGNTEAFF.

V usage is TRBV28 and J usage is TRBJ1-3, with 8 bases identical to TRBD1. The germline V gene encodes CDR1 MDHEN and CDR2 SYDVKM. J was trimmed by 3 bases and V by 6 bases; bases with no gene match: 4. The CDR3 spans 14 residues. CDR3 nucleotide sequence: TGTGCCAGCAGGTCGGACAGGGTTGGAAACACCATATATTTT. It yields the protein CASRSDRVGNTIYF.

This sequence joins TRBV7-9 and TRBJ2-3; perhaps TRBD1 as D (6 bases). Trimming removed 5 bases at V and 0 bases at J, with 12 bases between. The V gene's germline CDR1 is SEHNR and CDR2 FQNEAQ (reference sequence). The length of the CDR3 is 15 residues. The CDR3 nucleotides read TGTGCCAGCAGCCGGGACACACCTAGCACAGATACGCAGTATTTT. This sequence encodes CASSRDTPSTDTQYF.

The chain has TRBV11-2 and TRBJ1-2; TRBD1 agrees at 8 bases. Germline V gene lookup returns CDR1 SGHAT and CDR2 FQNNGV. The CDR3 consists of 14 residues. V gave up 1 base and J gave up 7 bases; unmatched junction bases: 5. The CDR3 DNA is TGTGCCAGCAGCTTAGGCCAGGGGGCCAGTGGCTACACCTTC. Encoded protein: CASSLGQGASGYTF.

The chain recombines TRBV15 with TRBJ2-7; D might be TRBD1 (6 bases). The CDR3 has 14 amino acids. The V end lost 5 bases, the J end lost 2 bases, and 13 bases lay between the germline ends. Germline lookup yields CDR1 LNHNV and CDR2 YYDKDF (reference sequence). The CDR3 DNA is TGTGCCACCAGCCCGACAGGTTTACCCTACGAGCAGTACTTC. This translates into CATSPTGLPYEQYF.

The V and J genes are TRBV6-1 and TRBJ2-7; no clear D. This CDR3 is built from 13 residues. CDR1 and CDR2 from the germline V gene are MNHNS and SASEGT. The V end lost 2 bases, the J end lost 0 bases, and 5 bases lay between the germline ends. CDR3 DNA sequence: TGTGCCAGCAGTGAACTCTACTCCTACGAGCAGTACTTC. Its protein product is CASSELYSYEQYF.

This chain links TRBV4-3 with TRBJ1-6; 8 bases agree with TRBD1. Germline CDR1 reads LGHNA; CDR2 reads YSLEER. V shed 0 bases, J shed 13 bases, and the junction held 8 bases outside the gene matches. This CDR3 has 15 residues. CDR3 DNA sequence: TGCGCCAGCAGCCAAGAGGGGCAGGGGGCGAGGCCCCTCCACTTT. Its protein is CASSQEGQGARPLHF.

V and J are TRBV11-2 and TRBJ1-4; possible D gene TRBD1, 5 bases. Germline V gene sequence: CDR1 SGHAT, CDR2 FQNNGV. CDR3 size: 14 residues. The ends were cut back, 4 bases at V and 7 bases at J, with 13 bases in the middle. DNA for the CDR3: TGTGCCAGCAGCTCCGTGGCAGGGCTTGAAAAACTGTTTTTT. It is translated as CASSSVAGLEKLFF.

This chain joins TRBV5-1 and TRBJ2-1; 8 bases line up with TRBD1. The germline V gene has CDR1 SGHRS and CDR2 YFSETQ. J gave up 9 bases and V 6 bases, and 8 bases lay outside the gene matches. There are 13 residues in the CDR3. The DNA of the CDR3 is TGCGCCAGCACCAAGGACAGGGACGGTGAGCAGTTCTTC. Translation: CASTKDRDGEQFF.

The rearrangement links TRBV11-2 to TRBJ1-6, with D maybe TRBD1 (5 bases). V gave up 2 bases and J gave up 7 bases, with 9 bases separating them. Germline-derived CDR1 and CDR2 are SGHAT and FQNNGV. The length of the CDR3 is 14 residues. The CDR3 region is CASSLSGSNSPLHF. The CDR3 coding sequence is TGTGCCAGCAGCTTATCAGGGTCAAATTCACCCCTCCACTTT.